The clone carrying this T cell receptor (beta chain) was seen a few times. Its cognate antigen is unknown. The treatment is: oral pan-JAK inhibitor, 5-10 mg twice daily. Obtained from alopecia areata patients were lesional scalp punch biopsies along with peripheral blood. The sample comes from a study of CD8+ T cells in alopecia areata. Study-level findings and limits: Expanded CD8+ clones among the top 100, as well as scalp clonality, were significantly decreased by tofacitinib.

RNA was extracted and reverse transcribed into cDNA as the sequencing template. The protocol was immunoSEQ multiplex PCR, while the TCRdb copy is restricted to in-frame clones and leaves out a portion. The table has 200,000 to 250,000 clones, around two fifths seen once; the top ten hold around 0.48%. In germline, CDR1 is SNHLY, CDR2 FYNNEI. The ends were cut back, 3 bases at V and 2 bases at J, with 8 bases in the middle. This CDR3 spans 13 amino acids. The source is a human donor with alopecia areata. This specimen was CD4+ T cells sorted from blood, taken between weeks 30 and 35, from a patient treated with tofacitinib. The rearrangement links TRBV2 to TRBJ2-7; perhaps TRBD1 as D (6 bases). In DNA form, the CDR3 reads TGTGCCAGCAGTGAGACAGGCGCCTACGAGCAGTACTTC. It translates to CASSETGAYEQYF.